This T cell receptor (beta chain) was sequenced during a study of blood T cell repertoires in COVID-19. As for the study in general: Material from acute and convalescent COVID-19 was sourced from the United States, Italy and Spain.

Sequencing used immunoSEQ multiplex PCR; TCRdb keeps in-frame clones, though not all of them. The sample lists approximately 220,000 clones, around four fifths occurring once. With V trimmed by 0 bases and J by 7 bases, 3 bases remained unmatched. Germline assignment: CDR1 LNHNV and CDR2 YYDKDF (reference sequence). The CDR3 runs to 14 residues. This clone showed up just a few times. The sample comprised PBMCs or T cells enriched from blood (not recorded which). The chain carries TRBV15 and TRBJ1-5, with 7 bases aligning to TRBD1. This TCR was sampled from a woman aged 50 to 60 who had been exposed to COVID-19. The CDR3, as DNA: TGTGCCACCAGCAGAGAAGGGGGCGAACAGCCCCAGCATTTT. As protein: CATSREGGEQPQHF.